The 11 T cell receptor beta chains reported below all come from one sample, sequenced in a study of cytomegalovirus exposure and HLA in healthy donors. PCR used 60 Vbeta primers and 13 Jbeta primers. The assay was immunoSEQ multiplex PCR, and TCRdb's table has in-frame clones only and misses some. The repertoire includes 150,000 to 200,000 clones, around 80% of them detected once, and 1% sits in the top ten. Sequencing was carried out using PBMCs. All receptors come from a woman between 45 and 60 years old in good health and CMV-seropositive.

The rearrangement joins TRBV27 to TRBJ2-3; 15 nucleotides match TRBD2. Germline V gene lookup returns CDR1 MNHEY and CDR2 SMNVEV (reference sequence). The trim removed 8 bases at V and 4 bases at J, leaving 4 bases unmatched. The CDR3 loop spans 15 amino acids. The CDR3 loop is CASSGLAGGADTQYF. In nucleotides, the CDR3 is TGTGCCAGCTCAGGACTAGCGGGAGGGGCAGATACGCAGTATTTT.

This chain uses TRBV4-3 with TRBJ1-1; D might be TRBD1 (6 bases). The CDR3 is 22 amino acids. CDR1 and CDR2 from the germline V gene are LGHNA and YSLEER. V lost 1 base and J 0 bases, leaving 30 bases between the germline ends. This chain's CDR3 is CASSQGIPYYGGQASMNTEAFF. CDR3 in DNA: TGCGCCAGCAGCCAAGGCATCCCTTACTACGGGGGGCAAGCTTCCATGAACACTGAAGCTTTCTTT.

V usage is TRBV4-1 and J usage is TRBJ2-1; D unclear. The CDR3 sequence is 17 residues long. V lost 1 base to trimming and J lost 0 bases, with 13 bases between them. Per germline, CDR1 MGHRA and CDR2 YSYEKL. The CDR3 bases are TGCGCCAGCAGCCAAGGGCAGATGGGCGTCTCCTACAATGAGCAGTTCTTC. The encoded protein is CASSQGQMGVSYNEQFF.

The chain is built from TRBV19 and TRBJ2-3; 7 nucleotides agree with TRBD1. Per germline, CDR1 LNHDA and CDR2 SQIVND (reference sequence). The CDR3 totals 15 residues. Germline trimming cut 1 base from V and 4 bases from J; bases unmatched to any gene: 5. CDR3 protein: CASSIGQGVADTQYF. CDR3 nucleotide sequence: TGTGCCAGTAGTATAGGACAGGGAGTGGCAGATACGCAGTATTTT.

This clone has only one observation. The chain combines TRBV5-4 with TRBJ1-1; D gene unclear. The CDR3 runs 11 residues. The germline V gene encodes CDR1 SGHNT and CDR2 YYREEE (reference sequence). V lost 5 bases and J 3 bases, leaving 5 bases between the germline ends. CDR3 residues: CASRSDTEAFF. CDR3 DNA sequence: TGTGCCAGCAGGTCTGACACTGAAGCTTTCTTT.

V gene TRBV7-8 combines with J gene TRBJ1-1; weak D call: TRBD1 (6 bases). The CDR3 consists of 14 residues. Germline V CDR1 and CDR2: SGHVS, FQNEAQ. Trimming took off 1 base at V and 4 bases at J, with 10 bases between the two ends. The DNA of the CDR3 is TGTGCCAGCAGCTTAGTTCAGGGGATCACTGAAGCTTTCTTT. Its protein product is CASSLVQGITEAFF.

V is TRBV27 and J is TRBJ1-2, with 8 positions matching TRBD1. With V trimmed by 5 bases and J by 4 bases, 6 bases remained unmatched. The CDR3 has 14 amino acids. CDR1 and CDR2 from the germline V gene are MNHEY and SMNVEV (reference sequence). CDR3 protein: CASSPYGQGYGYTF. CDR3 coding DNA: TGTGCCAGCAGTCCATATGGACAGGGCTATGGCTACACCTTC.

In DNA form, the CDR3 reads TGCGCCAGCAGCAGCTCTGACAGGGGGCGGAACAATGAGCAGTTCTTC. This codes for CASSSSDRGRNNEQFF. The chain employs TRBV4-3 and TRBJ2-1; 10 bases are shared with TRBD1. Germline-derived CDR1 and CDR2 are LGHNA and YSLEER. The CDR3 length is 16 residues. V lost 5 bases, J lost 5 bases, and 9 bases stayed unmatched.

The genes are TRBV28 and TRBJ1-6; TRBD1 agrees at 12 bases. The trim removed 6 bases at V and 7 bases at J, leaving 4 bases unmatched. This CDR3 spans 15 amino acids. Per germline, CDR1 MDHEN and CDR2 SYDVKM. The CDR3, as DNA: TGTGCCAGCAGGCGGGACAGGGGGCAGAATTCACCCCTCCACTTT. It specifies CASRRDRGQNSPLHF.

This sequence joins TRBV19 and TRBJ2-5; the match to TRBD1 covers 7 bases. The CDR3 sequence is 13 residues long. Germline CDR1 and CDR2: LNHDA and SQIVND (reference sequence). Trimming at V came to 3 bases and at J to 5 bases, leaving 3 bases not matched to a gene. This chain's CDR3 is CASSMDRKETQYF. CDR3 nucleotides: TGTGCCAGTAGTATGGACAGGAAGGAGACCCAGTACTTC.

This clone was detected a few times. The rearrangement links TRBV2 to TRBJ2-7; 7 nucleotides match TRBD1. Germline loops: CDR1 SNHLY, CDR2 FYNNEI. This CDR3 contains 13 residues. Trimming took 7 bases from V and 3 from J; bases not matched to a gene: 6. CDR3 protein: CASTRTGDYEQYF. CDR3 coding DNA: TGTGCCAGCACCCGGACAGGAGACTACGAGCAGTACTTC.